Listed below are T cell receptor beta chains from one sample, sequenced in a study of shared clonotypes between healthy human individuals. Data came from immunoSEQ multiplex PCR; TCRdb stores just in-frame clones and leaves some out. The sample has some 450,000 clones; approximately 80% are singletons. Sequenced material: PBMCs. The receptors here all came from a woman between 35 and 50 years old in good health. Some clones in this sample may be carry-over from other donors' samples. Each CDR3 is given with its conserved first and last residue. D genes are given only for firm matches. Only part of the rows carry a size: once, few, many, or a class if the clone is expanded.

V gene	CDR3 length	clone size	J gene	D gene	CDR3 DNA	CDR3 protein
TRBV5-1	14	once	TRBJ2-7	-	TGCGCCAGCAGCTGGGACGGTTCCTCCTACGAGCAGTACTTC	CASSWDGSSYEQYF
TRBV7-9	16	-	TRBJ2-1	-	TGTGCCAGCAGCTTAGCGGAGGTGGCCACGCGCCATGAGCAGTTCTTC	CASSLAEVATRHEQFF
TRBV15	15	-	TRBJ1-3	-	TGTGCCACCAGCAGAGACAAGGGAGGTGGAAACACCATATATTTT	CATSRDKGGGNTIYF
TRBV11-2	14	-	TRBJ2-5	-	TGTGCCAGCAGCTTAGAGGCCACGCAAGAGACCCAGTACTTC	CASSLEATQETQYF
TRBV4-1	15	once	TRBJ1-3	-	TGCGCCAGCAGCCAATATGGTACCTCTGGAAACACCATATATTTT	CASSQYGTSGNTIYF
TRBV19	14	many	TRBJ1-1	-	TGTGCCAGTACCAATGGGGGGGGCGACTCTGAAGCTTTCTTT	CASTNGGGDSEAFF
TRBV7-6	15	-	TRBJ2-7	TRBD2	TGTGCCAGCAGCCTGGGGACTAGCGGGACCTACGAGCAGTACTTC	CASSLGTSGTYEQYF
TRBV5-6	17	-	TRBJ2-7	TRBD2	TGTGCCAGCAGCTTGTGGACGGAGCGGGGGTACTCCTACGAGCAGTACTTC	CASSLWTERGYSYEQYF
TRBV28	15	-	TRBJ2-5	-	TGTGCCAGCAGTGAAAGCGGGCGGGTTCAAGAGACCCAGTACTTC	CASSESGRVQETQYF
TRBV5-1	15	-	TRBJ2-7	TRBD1	TGCGCCAGCAGCTTGGGGGCAGGGGGCACGGGCGAGCAGTACTTC	CASSLGAGGTGEQYF
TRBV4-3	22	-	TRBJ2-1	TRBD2	TGCGCCAGCAGCCAAGAGGCGATTCCGGGACTAGCGGGAGTAGGATCCTACAATGAGCAGTTCTTC	CASSQEAIPGLAGVGSYNEQFF
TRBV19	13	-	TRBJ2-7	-	TGTGCCAGTAGTCCAAGAAGCACCTACGAGCAGTACTTC	CASSPRSTYEQYF
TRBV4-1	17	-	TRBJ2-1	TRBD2	TGCGCCAGCAGCCAAGAGTCAGCGCGGGAGGGCCAGAATGAGCAGTTCTTC	CASSQESAREGQNEQFF
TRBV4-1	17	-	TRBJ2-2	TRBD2	TGCGCCAGCAACCAACTAGCGGGAGGGCCGAACACCGGGGAGCTGTTTTTT	CASNQLAGGPNTGELFF
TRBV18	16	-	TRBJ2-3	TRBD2	TGTGCCAGCTCACCGGGACTAGCGGGAGAGGTAGATACGCAGTATTTT	CASSPGLAGEVDTQYF
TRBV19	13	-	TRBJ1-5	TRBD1	TGTGCCAGTAGACTAACAGGGGACCAGCCCCAGCATTTT	CASRLTGDQPQHF
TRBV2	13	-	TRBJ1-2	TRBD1	TGTGCCAGCATTACAGGGGGCGCTGTTGGCTACACCTTC	CASITGGAVGYTF
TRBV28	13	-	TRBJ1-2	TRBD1	TGTGCCAGCAGTTTCCCAGGGGGGGATGGCTACACCTTC	CASSFPGGDGYTF
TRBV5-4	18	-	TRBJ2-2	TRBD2	TGTGCCAGCAGCTTAGGGGTAGCGGGAGTGTTGAACACCGGGGAGCTGTTTTTT	CASSLGVAGVLNTGELFF
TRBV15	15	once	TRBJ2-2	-	TGTGCCACCAGCAGAGATCGGGGGAGCACCGGGGAGCTGTTTTTT	CATSRDRGSTGELFF
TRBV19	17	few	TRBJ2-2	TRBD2	TGTGCCAGTAGTACACCGGGACTAGCGGGATTCACCGGGGAGCTGTTTTTT	CASSTPGLAGFTGELFF
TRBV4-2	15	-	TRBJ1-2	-	TGTGCCAGCAGCCTCCGGCGGGGTCTCGGCTATGGCTACACCTTC	CASSLRRGLGYGYTF
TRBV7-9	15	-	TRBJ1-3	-	TGTGCCAGCAGATTTACAGGGAGGGCTGGAAACACCATATATTTT	CASRFTGRAGNTIYF
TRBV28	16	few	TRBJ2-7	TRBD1	TGTGCCAGCAGTAAAATATCCGGGACAGGGGCGTACGAGCAGTACTTC	CASSKISGTGAYEQYF
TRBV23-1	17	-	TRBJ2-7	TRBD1	TGCGCCAGCAGTCAATTTGGCCGGACAGGGGCTCAATACGAGCAGTACTTC	CASSQFGRTGAQYEQYF
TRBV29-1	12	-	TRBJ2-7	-	TGCAGCGGGGAGACAGGCCAACTCGAGCAGTACTTC	CSGETGQLEQYF